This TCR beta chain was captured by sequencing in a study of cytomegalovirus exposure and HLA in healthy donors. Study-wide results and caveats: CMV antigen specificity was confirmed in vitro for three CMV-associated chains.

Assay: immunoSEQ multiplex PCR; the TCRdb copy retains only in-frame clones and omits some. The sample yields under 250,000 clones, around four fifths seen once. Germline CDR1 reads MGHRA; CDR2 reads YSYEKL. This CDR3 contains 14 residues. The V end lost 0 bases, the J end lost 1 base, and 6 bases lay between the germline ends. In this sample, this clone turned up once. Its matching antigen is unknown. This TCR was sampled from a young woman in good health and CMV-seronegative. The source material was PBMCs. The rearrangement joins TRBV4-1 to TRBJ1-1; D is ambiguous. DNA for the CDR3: TGCGCCAGCAGCCAAGAACGTCCGAACACTGAAGCTTTCTTT. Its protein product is CASSQERPNTEAFF.